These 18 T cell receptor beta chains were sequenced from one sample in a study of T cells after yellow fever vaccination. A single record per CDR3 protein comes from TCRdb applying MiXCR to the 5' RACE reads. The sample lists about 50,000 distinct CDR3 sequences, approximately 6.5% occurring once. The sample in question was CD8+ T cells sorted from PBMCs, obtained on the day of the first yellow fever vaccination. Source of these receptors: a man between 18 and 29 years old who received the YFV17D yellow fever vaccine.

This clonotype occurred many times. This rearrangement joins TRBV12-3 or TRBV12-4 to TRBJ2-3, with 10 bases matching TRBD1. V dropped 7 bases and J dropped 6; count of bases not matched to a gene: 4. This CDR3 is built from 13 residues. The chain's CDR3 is CASTKGQGDTQYF. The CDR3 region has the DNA TGTGCCAGCACCAAGGGACAGGGGGATACGCAGTATTTT.

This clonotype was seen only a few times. The CDR3 here is CATSPRSPDTQYF. The CDR3 coding sequence is TGTGCCACCAGCCCCAGGTCCCCAGATACGCAGTATTTT. V is TRBV15 and J is TRBJ2-3; D is undetermined. The germline CDR1 and CDR2 sequences are LNHNV and YYDKDF (reference sequence). CDR3 length: 13 amino acids. V was pared by 5 bases and J by 4 bases, with 10 bases between.

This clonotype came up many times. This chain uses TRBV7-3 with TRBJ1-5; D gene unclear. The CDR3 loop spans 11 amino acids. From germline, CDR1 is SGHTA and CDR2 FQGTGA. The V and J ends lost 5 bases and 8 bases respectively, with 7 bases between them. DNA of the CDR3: TGTGCCAGCAGCCGTGTAGAGCCCCAGCATTTT. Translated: CASSRVEPQHF.

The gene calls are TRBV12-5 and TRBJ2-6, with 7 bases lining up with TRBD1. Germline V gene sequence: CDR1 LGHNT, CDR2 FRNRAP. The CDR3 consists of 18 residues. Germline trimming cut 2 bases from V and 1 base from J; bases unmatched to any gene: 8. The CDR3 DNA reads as TGTGCTAGTGGTTTGAACACAGGGGTTCCTTCTGGGGCCAACGTCCTGACTTTC. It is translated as CASGLNTGVPSGANVLTF. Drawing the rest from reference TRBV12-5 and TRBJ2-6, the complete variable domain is DARVTQTPRHKVTEMGQEVTMRCQPILGHNTVFWYRQTMMQGLELLAYFRNRAPLDDSGMPKDRFSAEMPDATLATLKIQPSEPRDSAVYFCASGLNTGVPSGANVLTFGAGSRLTVL.

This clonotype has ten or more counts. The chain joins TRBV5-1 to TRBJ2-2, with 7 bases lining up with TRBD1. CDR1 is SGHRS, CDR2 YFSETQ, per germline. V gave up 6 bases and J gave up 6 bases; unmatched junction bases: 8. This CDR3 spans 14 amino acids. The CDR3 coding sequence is TGCGCCAGCACCCAACCTGACAGGGCCGGGGAGCTGTTTTTT. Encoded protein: CASTQPDRAGELFF. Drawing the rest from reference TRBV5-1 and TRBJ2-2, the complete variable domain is KAGVTQTPRYLIKTRGQQVTLSCSPISGHRSVSWYQQTPGQGLQFLFEYFSETQRNKGNFPGRFSGRQFSNSRSEMNVSTLELGDSALYLCASTQPDRAGELFFGEGSRLTVL.

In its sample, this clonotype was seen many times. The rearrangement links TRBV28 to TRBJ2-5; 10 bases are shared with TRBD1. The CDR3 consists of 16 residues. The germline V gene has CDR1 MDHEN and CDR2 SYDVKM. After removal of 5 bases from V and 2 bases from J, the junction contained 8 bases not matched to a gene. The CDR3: CASSRDRGNLQETQYF. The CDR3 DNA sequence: TGTGCCAGCAGTCGGGACAGGGGAAACCTACAAGAGACCCAGTACTTC.

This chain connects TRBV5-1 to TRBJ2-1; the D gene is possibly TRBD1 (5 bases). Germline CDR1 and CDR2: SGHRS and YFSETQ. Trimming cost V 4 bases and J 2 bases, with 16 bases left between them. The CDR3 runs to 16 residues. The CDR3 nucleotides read TGCGCCAGCAGCGACCCGTTTTCGGACACCTACAATGAGCAGTTCTTC. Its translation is CASSDPFSDTYNEQFF.

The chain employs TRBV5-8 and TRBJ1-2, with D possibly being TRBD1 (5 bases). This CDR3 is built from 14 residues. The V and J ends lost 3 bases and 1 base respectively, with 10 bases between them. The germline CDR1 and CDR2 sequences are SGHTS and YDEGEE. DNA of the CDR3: TGTGCCAGCAGCTATCAGGGTATTAACTATGGCTACACCTTC. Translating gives CASSYQGINYGYTF.

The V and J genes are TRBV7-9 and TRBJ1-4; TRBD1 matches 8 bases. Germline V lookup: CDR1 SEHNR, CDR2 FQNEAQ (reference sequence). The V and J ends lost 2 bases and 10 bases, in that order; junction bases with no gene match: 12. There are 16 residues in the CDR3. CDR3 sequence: CASSLLTGQEAAKLFF. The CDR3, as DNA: TGTGCCAGCAGCTTACTTACGGGACAGGAGGCCGCAAAACTGTTTTTT.

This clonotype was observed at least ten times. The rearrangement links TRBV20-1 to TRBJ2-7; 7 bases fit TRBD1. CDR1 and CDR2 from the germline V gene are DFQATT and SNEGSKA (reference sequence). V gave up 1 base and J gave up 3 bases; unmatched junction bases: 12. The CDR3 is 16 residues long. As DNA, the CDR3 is TGCAGTGCTAGAGGCACAGGGGCCCGACGTCTCTACGAGCAGTACTTC. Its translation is CSARGTGARRLYEQYF.

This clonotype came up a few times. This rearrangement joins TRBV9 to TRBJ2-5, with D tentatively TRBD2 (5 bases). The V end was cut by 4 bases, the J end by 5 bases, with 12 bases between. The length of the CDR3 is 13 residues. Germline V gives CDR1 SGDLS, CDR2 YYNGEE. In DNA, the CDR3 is TGTGCCAGCAGCCCCGGGAATCTTGAGACCCAGTACTTC. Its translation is CASSPGNLETQYF.

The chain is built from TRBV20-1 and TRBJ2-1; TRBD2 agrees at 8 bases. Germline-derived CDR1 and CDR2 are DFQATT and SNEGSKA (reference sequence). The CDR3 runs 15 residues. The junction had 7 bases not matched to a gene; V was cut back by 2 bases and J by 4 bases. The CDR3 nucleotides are TGCAGTGCTAGACCTCGGGGGGGTAGATACAATGAGCAGTTCTTC. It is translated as CSARPRGGRYNEQFF.

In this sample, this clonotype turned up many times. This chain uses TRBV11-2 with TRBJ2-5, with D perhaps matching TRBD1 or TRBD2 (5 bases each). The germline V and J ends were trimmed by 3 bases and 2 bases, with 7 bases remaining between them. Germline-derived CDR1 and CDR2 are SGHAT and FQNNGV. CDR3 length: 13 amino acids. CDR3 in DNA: TGTGCCAGCAGCTTGTGGGGGCAAGAGACCCAGTACTTC. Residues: CASSLWGQETQYF.

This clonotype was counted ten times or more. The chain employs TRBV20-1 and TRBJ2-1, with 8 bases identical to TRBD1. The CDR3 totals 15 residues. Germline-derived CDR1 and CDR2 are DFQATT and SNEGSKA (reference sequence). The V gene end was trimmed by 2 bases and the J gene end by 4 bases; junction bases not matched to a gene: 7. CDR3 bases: TGCAGTGCTAGATCACCGGGACAGGCATACAATGAGCAGTTCTTC. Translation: CSARSPGQAYNEQFF.

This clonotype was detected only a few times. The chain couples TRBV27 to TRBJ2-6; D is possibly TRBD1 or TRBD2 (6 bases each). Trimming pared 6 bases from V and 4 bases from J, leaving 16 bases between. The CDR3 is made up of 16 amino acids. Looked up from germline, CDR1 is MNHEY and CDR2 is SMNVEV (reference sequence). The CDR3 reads CASSVLGGLGANVLTF. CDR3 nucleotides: TGTGCCAGCAGCGTTCTGGGGGGCCTCGGGGCCAACGTCCTGACTTTC.

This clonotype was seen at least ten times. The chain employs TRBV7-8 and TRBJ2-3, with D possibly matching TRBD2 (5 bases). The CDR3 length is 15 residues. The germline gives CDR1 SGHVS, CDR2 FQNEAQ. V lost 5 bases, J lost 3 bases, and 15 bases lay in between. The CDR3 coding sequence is TGTGCCAGCAGCGGACTCACTTTACGAACAGATACGCAGTATTTT. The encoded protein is CASSGLTLRTDTQYF.

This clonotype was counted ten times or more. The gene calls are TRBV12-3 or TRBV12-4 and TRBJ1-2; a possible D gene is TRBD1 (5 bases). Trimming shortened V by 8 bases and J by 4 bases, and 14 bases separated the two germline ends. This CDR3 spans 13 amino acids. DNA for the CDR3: TGTGCCAGCGGTCCTCAGGGTCCCTATGGCTACACCTTC. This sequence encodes CASGPQGPYGYTF.

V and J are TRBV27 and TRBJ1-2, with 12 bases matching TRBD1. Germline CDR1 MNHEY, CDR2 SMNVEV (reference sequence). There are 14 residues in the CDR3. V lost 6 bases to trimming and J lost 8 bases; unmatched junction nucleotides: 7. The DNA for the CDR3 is TGTGCCAGCAGCTTGGGACAGGGGGCTAGGGGCTACACCTTC. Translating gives CASSLGQGARGYTF.